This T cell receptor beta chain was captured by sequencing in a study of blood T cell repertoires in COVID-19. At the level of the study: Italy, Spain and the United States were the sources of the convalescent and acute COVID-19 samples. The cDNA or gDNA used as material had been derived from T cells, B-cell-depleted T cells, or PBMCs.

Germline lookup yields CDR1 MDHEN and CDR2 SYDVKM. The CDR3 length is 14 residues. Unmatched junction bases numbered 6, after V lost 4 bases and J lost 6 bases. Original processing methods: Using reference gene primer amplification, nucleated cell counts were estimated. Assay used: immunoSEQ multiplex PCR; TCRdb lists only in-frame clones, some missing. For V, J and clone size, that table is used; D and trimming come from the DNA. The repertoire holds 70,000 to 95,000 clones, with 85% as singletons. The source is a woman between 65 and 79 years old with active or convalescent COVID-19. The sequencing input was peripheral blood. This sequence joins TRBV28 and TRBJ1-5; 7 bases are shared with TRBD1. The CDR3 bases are TGTGCCAGCAGTTCTCGACAGGGAAGTCAGCCCCAGCATTTT. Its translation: CASSSRQGSQPQHF.